This TCR beta chain is from a study of beta chain features in type 1 diabetes. Whole-study findings and limits: Sampled from patients, naive, central memory and Treg TCRB repertoires appeared more similar than those sampled from healthy donors. When Type 1 diabetes patients were examined, their TCRB CDR3s proved moderately but significantly shorter in all four CD4+ subsets.

Germline V gene lookup returns CDR1 SGDLS and CDR2 YYNGEE. Trimming took 3 bases from V and 10 from J, leaving 19 bases between them. CDR3 length: 14 amino acids. Every isolated RNA sample was fully reverse transcribed, so sequencing captured expressed TCRB transcripts. Roughly 3.7 million reads, on average, came from each naive, central memory and regulatory T cell sample. Assay used: immunoSEQ multiplex PCR; TCRdb lists only in-frame clones, some missing. The sample includes some 640,000 clones, about 14% seen only once; the top ten take approximately 0.039%. On this clone: The antigen is undetermined.

The sample was naive CD4+ T cells from blood. This sequence originates from a man aged 18 to 29 with type 1 diabetes. The chain employs TRBV9 and TRBJ2-5, with D possibly being TRBD1 or TRBD2 (5 bases each). The CDR3 here is CASSAVGTETGQYF. The DNA of the CDR3 is TGTGCCAGCAGCGCCGTCGGGACCGAAACGGGCCAGTACTTC.